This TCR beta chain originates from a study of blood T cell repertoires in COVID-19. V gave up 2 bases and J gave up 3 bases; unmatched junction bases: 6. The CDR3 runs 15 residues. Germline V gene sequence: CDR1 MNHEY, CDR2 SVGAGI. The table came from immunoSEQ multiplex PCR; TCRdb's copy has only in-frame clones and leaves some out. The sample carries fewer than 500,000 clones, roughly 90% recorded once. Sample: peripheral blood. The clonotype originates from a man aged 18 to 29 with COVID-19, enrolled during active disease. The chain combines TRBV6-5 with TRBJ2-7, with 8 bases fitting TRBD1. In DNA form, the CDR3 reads TGTGCCAGCAGTTACAGGGCAGGGGGCAACTACGAGCAGTACTTC. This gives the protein CASSYRAGGNYEQYF.